Sequencing of this TCR beta chain was carried out in a study of T cell responses to AZD1222 COVID-19 vaccine. Study-level points and caveats: Baseline seropositivity characterized only a handful of AZD1222 recipients.

On this clone: The target antigen is unknown.

V was pared by 4 bases and J by 4 bases, with 11 bases of the junction left unmatched. This CDR3 spans 17 amino acids. Germline lookup yields CDR1 MNHEY and CDR2 SVGEGT. Assay: immunoSEQ multiplex PCR; the TCRdb copy retains only in-frame clones and omits some. The repertoire holds roughly 150,000 clones, about nine tenths seen once, with less than 2% in the top ten. The chain joins TRBV6-2 or TRBV6-3 to TRBJ2-5, with 11 bases matching TRBD2. The clonotype comes from an adult in good health. This specimen was peripheral blood, taken on day 0 of AZD1222 vaccination. The CDR3 reads CASSSSSGLAGGETQYF. The CDR3 nucleotides are TGTGCCAGCAGTTCTAGTTCCGGCCTAGCGGGAGGAGAGACCCAGTACTTC.